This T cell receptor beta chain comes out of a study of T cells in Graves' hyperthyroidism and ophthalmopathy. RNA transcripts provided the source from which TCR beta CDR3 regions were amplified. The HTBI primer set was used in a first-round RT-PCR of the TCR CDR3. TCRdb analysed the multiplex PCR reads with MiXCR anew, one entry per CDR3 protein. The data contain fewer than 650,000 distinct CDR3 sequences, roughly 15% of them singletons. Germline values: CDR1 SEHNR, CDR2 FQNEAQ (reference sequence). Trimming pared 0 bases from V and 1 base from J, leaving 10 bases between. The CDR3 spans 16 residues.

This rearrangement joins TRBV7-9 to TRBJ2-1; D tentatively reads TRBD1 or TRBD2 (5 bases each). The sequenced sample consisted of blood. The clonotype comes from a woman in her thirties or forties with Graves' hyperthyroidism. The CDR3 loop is CASSLAWGRSYNEQFF. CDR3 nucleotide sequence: TGTGCCAGCAGCTTAGCGTGGGGGAGATCCTACAATGAGCAGTTCTTC.